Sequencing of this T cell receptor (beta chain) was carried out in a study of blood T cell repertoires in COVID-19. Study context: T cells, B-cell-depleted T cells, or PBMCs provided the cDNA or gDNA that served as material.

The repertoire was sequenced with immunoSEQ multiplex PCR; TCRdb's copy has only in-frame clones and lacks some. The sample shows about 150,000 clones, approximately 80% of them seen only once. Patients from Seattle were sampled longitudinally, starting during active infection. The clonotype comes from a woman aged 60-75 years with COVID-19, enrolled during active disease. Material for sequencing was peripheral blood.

This CDR3 is CASSLGLLAEAFF. The CDR3 nucleotides read TGTGCCAGCAGCTTAGGGCTCCTCGCTGAAGCTTTCTTT. The chain joins TRBV7-6 to TRBJ1-1; no clear D gene. Germline V gene lookup returns CDR1 SGHVS and CDR2 FNYEAQ. CDR3 length equals 13 residues. The V end lost 1 base, the J end lost 6 bases, and 9 bases lay between the germline ends.